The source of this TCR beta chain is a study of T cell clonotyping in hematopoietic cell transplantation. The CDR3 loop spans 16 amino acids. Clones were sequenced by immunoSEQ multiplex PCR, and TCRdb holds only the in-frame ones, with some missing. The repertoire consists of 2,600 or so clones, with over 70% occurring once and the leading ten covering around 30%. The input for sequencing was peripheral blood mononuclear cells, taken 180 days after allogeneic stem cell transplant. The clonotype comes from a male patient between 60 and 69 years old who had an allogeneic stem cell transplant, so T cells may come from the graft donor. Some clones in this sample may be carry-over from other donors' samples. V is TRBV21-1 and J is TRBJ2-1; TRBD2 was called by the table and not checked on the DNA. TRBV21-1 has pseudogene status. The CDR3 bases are TGTGCCAGCAGCAAAGGGCGGGAGTTCAACTACAATGAGCAGTTCTTC. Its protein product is CASSKGREFNYNEQFF.